The 20 T cell receptor beta chains given below trace back to one sample, sequenced in a study of breast tumors, draining lymph nodes, adjacent tissues. Samples came from axillary lymph nodes draining the breast cancer. TCRdb processed the multiplex PCR reads anew with MiXCR; each CDR3 protein has one entry. The sample contains 150,000 to 200,000 distinct CDR3 sequences, about 34% of which appear only once. Sequences were obtained from axillary lymph node tissue. Receptors were obtained from a female donor with breast cancer. Some clones in this sample may be carry-over from other donors' samples.

There are many counts of this clonotype. V gene TRBV20-1 combines with J gene TRBJ2-7; D may be TRBD2 (6 bases). This CDR3 comprises 14 residues. Germline V CDR1 and CDR2: DFQATT, SNEGSKA (reference sequence). The CDR3 loop reads CGASVPPLSYEQYF. CDR3 coding DNA: TGCGGCGCTAGCGTACCCCCTTTATCCTACGAGCAGTACTTC.

The chain employs TRBV6-1 and TRBJ1-1; no reliable D call. CDR3 length: 12 residues. Germline V CDR1 and CDR2: MNHNS, SASEGT. Trimming removed 5 bases at V and 4 bases at J, with 8 bases between. CDR3 amino acids: CASSLTVTEAFF. CDR3 DNA sequence: TGTGCCAGCAGTCTTACGGTCACTGAAGCTTTCTTT.

The chain carries TRBV13 and TRBJ1-4; 8 bases are a match to TRBD1. The V and J ends lost 5 bases and 4 bases, in that order; junction bases with no gene match: 3. Germline CDR1 and CDR2: PRHDT and FYEKMQ (reference sequence). The CDR3 runs 14 residues. For the CDR3, the DNA is TGTGCCAGCAGCCCGGGACAGGATAATGAAAAACTGTTTTTT. This codes for CASSPGQDNEKLFF.

This clonotype was seen repeatedly, ten times or more. The chain has TRBV14 and TRBJ2-1; D unclear. Germline assignment: CDR1 SGHDN and CDR2 FVKESK. The length of the CDR3 is 15 residues. V lost 4 bases to trimming and J lost 6 bases, with 16 bases between them. CDR3 loop: CASSRYKMNRNEQFF. Here the CDR3 DNA reads TGTGCCAGCAGCCGATACAAAATGAATCGCAATGAGCAGTTCTTC.

This clonotype was counted ten times or more. Just one base apart from a much larger clone, this may be a read error. Likely a read error: the CDR3 ends without its conserved phenylalanine or tryptophan. This rearrangement joins TRBV7-9 to TRBJ2-5; D possibly matches TRBD1 or TRBD2 (5 bases each). The CDR3 covers 14 residues. V was trimmed by 5 bases and J by 1 base, leaving 11 bases between them. In germline, CDR1 is SEHNR, CDR2 FQNEAQ (reference sequence). In DNA form, the CDR3 reads TGTGCCAGCAGCAACGGGGCAGCCCAAGAGACCCAGTACCTC. Translation gives CASSNGAAQETQYL.

The chain recombines TRBV5-1 with TRBJ1-3, with D possibly matching TRBD1 (5 bases). Germline loops: CDR1 SGHRS, CDR2 YFSETQ. V gave up 1 base and J gave up 8 bases, with 19 bases separating them. This CDR3 has 16 residues. CDR3 amino acids: CASSLSQGGYGYTIYF. CDR3 DNA: TGCGCCAGCAGCTTGTCCCAGGGAGGGTATGGCTACACCATATATTTT.

This clonotype appeared many times. The V call is TRBV2, the J call TRBJ2-3, with 10 bases that match TRBD2. Germline V CDR1 and CDR2: SNHLY, FYNNEI. V was pared by 6 bases and J by 5 bases, with 23 bases of the junction left unmatched. This CDR3 is built from 20 residues. The CDR3 is CASSFPRASGSYLLGDTQYF. The CDR3 bases are TGTGCCAGCAGCTTCCCCCGGGCTAGCGGGAGTTACCTGCTGGGAGATACGCAGTATTTT. Combining the CDR3 with reference TRBV2 and TRBJ2-3 gives the whole variable domain EPEVTQTPSHQVTQMGQEVILRCVPISNHLYFYWYRQILGQKVEFLVSFYNNEISEKSEIFDDQFSVERPDGSNFTLKIRSTKLEDSAMYFCASSFPRASGSYLLGDTQYFGPGTRLTVL.

This clonotype has ten or more counts. This chain uses TRBV6-5 with TRBJ2-7; 12 bases fit TRBD2. With V trimmed by 0 bases and J by 4 bases, 1 base remained unmatched. The V gene's germline CDR1 is MNHEY and CDR2 SVGAGI. The CDR3 sequence is 15 residues long. Here the CDR3 DNA reads TGTGCCAGCAGTTACTCGACTAGCGGGAGTTACGAGCAGTACTTC. Amino acids: CASSYSTSGSYEQYF.

This clonotype was seen repeatedly, ten times or more. The V and J genes are TRBV13 and TRBJ2-7, with D maybe TRBD2 (6 bases). The CDR3 totals 15 residues. V lost 0 bases and J lost 4, with 13 bases in between. Germline V gene sequence: CDR1 PRHDT, CDR2 FYEKMQ (reference sequence). The CDR3 DNA sequence: TGTGCCAGCAGCTTAGGCCTAGCGAGAACTTACGAGCAGTACTTC. The encoded protein is CASSLGLARTYEQYF.

Many counts were recorded for this clonotype. This chain links TRBV5-1 with TRBJ2-5, with a possible D match to TRBD2 (6 bases). Trimming took 4 bases from V and 1 from J, leaving 14 bases between them. The germline gives CDR1 SGHRS, CDR2 YFSETQ. CDR3 length equals 15 residues. This CDR3 is CASSPRGWVQETQYF. The DNA of the CDR3 is TGCGCCAGCAGCCCCCGGGGGTGGGTCCAAGAGACCCAGTACTTC.

With regard to this clonotype: A much larger clone lies one base from this, so it may be a read error. J is TRBJ2-1 and V is TRBV28; the match to TRBD2 covers 14 bases. The J segment lost 10 bases and the V segment lost 7 bases, leaving 9 bases of the junction unmatched. The length of the CDR3 is 15 residues. CDR1 and CDR2 (germline): MDHEN, SYDVKM. The chain's CDR3 is CASNYGTSGRGEQFF. CDR3 in DNA: TGTGCCAGCAACTATGGGACTAGCGGGAGAGGCGAGCAGTTCTTC.

This clonotype appeared many times. The chain recombines TRBV5-1 with TRBJ2-1; weak D call: TRBD1 (5 bases). V lost 0 bases, J lost 0 bases, and 13 bases lay in between. This CDR3 contains 17 residues. Per germline, CDR1 SGHRS and CDR2 YFSETQ. The CDR3 sequence is CASSLAVGRSSYNEQFF. As DNA, the CDR3 is TGCGCCAGCAGCTTGGCCGTGGGGCGGAGCTCCTACAATGAGCAGTTCTTC.

For this clonotype: Relative to the germline gene, one junction end is altered; a read error may explain this. The chain has TRBV7-8 and TRBJ2-1; D gene ambiguous. CDR3 length: 14 residues. Looked up from germline, CDR1 is SGHVS and CDR2 is FQNEAQ. The CDR3, as DNA: TGTGCCAGCAGCAAAGGGCGGTTGCCAAATGAGCAGTCTTTC. It yields the protein CASSKGRLPNEQSF.

This clonotype was seen many times. CDR3 in DNA: TGCGCCAGCAGCCAAGATCTACACGAGCAGTACTTC. As protein: CASSQDLHEQYF. The chain carries TRBV4-1 and TRBJ2-7; D is undetermined. Germline V gene lookup returns CDR1 MGHRA and CDR2 YSYEKL. Deletions cut 0 bases from V and 5 bases from J, with 5 bases between. The length of the CDR3 is 12 residues.

This clonotype was recorded many times. This chain uses TRBV24-1 with TRBJ1-4; D uncertain. Germline CDR1 and CDR2: KGHDR and SFDVKD. V was shortened by 4 bases and J by 7 bases, with 15 bases between the two germline ends. The length of the CDR3 is 15 residues. CDR3 in DNA: TGTGCCACCAGTGACGGGTCTATTGGTGGTGAAAAACTGTTTTTT. Its translation is CATSDGSIGGEKLFF.

This clonotype was detected ten times or more. The chain has TRBV30 and TRBJ2-5; D remains ambiguous. Trimming cost V 1 base and J 7 bases, with 10 bases left between them. The CDR3 contains 12 residues. Germline V lookup: CDR1 GTSNPN, CDR2 SVGIG (reference sequence). CDR3 region: CAWSDRYGTQYF. CDR3 bases: TGTGCCTGGAGTGACAGATATGGGACCCAGTACTTC.

This chain connects TRBV24-1 to TRBJ2-1; 7 bases fit TRBD1. The CDR3 totals 14 residues. V was pared by 4 bases and J by 9 bases, with 8 bases of the junction left unmatched. Germline CDR1 KGHDR, CDR2 SFDVKD. CDR3 sequence reads: CATSEGQVGSEQFF. CDR3 coding DNA: TGTGCCACCAGTGAAGGACAGGTGGGAAGTGAGCAGTTCTTC.

This clonotype showed up many times. The rearrangement joins TRBV7-9 to TRBJ1-4; D not certain. The CDR3 is 14 residues long. Germline lookup yields CDR1 SEHNR and CDR2 FQNEAQ (reference sequence). Trimming took off 5 bases at V and 7 bases at J, with 14 bases between the two ends. CDR3 nucleotides: TGTGCCAGCAGCCCTCTCGACCGGGGTGAAAAACTGTTTTTT. It codes for CASSPLDRGEKLFF.

The chain employs TRBV9 and TRBJ2-1, with 8 bases fitting TRBD2. This CDR3 has 15 amino acids. Germline values: CDR1 SGDLS, CDR2 YYNGEE. V gave up 1 base and J gave up 12 bases; unmatched junction bases: 12. In DNA, the CDR3 is TGTGCCAGCAGCGTAAAACCACCAGCGGGAGTAACGCAGTTCTTC. This codes for CASSVKPPAGVTQFF.

There are many counts of this clonotype. This sequence joins TRBV30 and TRBJ1-2, with no clear D. The CDR3 totals 13 residues. V was pared by 0 bases and J by 4 bases, with 9 bases between. Germline CDR1 reads GTSNPN; CDR2 reads SVGIG (reference sequence). This CDR3 reads CAWSVTEFYGYTF. The CDR3 nucleotides read TGTGCCTGGAGTGTCACGGAATTCTATGGCTACACCTTC.